This TCR beta chain emerged from a study of identical twins. Whole-study results and caveats: In cord blood, abundant beta clonotypes had fewer insertions; memory showed no trend. Alpha sequences out of frame and shared by twins had excess low generation probability. Possibly, invariant MAIT and iNKT cells partly confounded zero-insertion analyses.

Using its own MiXCR run on the 5' RACE reads, TCRdb lists one record per CDR3 protein. The sample consists of around 480,000 distinct CDR3 sequences, around 14% of them appearing once. This clonotype was seen more than once but under ten times. The target antigen is unknown. J gave up 6 bases and V 4 bases, and 0 bases lay outside the gene matches. The CDR3 consists of 13 residues. Looked up from germline, CDR1 is SGHTA and CDR2 is FQGNSA. The sample was also reused in another study, on yellow fever vaccine responses in identical twins.

V gene TRBV7-2 combines with J gene TRBJ2-1; 10 positions match TRBD1. Source material: CD4+ T cells sorted from blood. The receptor was isolated from a woman under 30 in good health. The CDR3 DNA reads TGTGCCAGCAGCTGGACAGGGGGCAATGAGCAGTTCTTC. Translating gives CASSWTGGNEQFF.